These 14 T cell receptor beta chains share one sample of origin, sequenced in a study of T cells in Graves' hyperthyroidism and ophthalmopathy. TCR beta CDR3 region amplification was performed from RNA transcripts. RT-PCR in the first round (using the HTBI primer set) targeted the TCR CDR3. Each CDR3 protein gets one entry after TCRdb re-called the multiplex PCR reads with MiXCR. There are 500,000 or so distinct CDR3 sequences in the sample; 16% occur only once, and approximately 30% lies in the top ten. Material for sequencing was blood. Source of these receptors: a woman aged 30 to 39 with Graves' ophthalmopathy.

The J gene is TRBJ1-2, the V gene TRBV5-6; D gene ambiguous. Per germline, CDR1 SGHDT and CDR2 YYEEEE. The CDR3 is made up of 14 amino acids. Trimming removed 4 bases from V and 0 bases from J, with 10 bases in between. The CDR3 coding sequence is TGTGCCAGCAGCCGTCTAGACTCTAACTATGGCTACACCTTC. It specifies CASSRLDSNYGYTF.

In this sample, this clonotype turned up many times. The V gene is TRBV28, the J gene TRBJ1-1; D uncertain. CDR1 MDHEN and CDR2 SYDVKM come from the germline V gene. This CDR3 is built from 12 residues. V was trimmed by 5 bases and J by 0 bases, leaving 4 bases between them. The CDR3 reads CASSILNTEAFF. CDR3 bases: TGTGCCAGCAGTATATTGAACACTGAAGCTTTCTTT.

This clonotype showed up many times. The rearrangement uses TRBV28 and TRBJ2-5; D is uncertain. Germline assignment: CDR1 MDHEN and CDR2 SYDVKM. This CDR3 region has 14 residues. V was clipped by 5 bases and J by 5 bases, with 15 bases between them. CDR3 residues: CASSPVGQDETQYF. Here the CDR3 DNA reads TGTGCCAGCAGTCCTGTAGGTCAGGACGAGACCCAGTACTTC.

There are many counts of this clonotype. The gene calls are TRBV15 and TRBJ2-7, with TRBD1 identical over 8 bases. CDR1 is LNHNV and CDR2 is YYDKDF in the germline V gene (reference sequence). The junction had 5 bases not matched to a gene; V was cut back by 0 bases and J by 1 base. The CDR3 is 16 residues long. The CDR3 DNA sequence: TGTGCCACCAGCAGAGATGGAGGGACAGGTTCCTACGAGCAGTACTTC. Translated, it gives CATSRDGGTGSYEQYF.

There are many counts of this clonotype. This chain links TRBV12-3 or TRBV12-4 with TRBJ2-5; tentative D call: TRBD1 (5 bases). The CDR3 is 13 residues long. Trimming removed 2 bases from V and 3 bases from J, with 7 bases in between. The CDR3 protein is CASSLRGEETQYF. CDR3 nucleotides: TGTGCCAGCAGTTTAAGGGGTGAAGAGACCCAGTACTTC.

This chain joins TRBV27 and TRBJ2-3; 9 nucleotides agree with TRBD2. CDR1 and CDR2 (germline): MNHEY, SMNVEV (reference sequence). With 8 bases clipped from V and 1 base from J, the junction kept 1 base outside the gene matches. This CDR3 contains 13 residues. CDR3: CASCGGGTDTQYF. CDR3 DNA: TGTGCCAGCTGCGGGGGGGGCACAGATACGCAGTATTTT.

This clonotype was counted between two and nine times. V usage is TRBV6-6 and J usage is TRBJ2-7, with 9 bases identical to TRBD1. CDR3 length: 16 amino acids. Per the germline V gene, CDR1 is MNHNY and CDR2 is SVGAGI (reference sequence). J lost 7 bases, V lost 0 bases, and 10 bases had no gene match. This CDR3 reads CASSYSGTGSWREQYF. CDR3 DNA sequence: TGTGCCAGCAGTTACTCGGGGACAGGGAGCTGGCGGGAGCAGTACTTC.

This clonotype was seen a few times. The chain links TRBV6-6 to TRBJ2-5, with D perhaps TRBD2 (7 bases). CDR1 is MNHNY, CDR2 SVGAGI, per germline (reference sequence). The V gene lost 0 bases and the J gene lost 8 bases, with 16 bases spanning the gap. CDR3 size: 15 residues. CDR3 DNA sequence: TGTGCCAGCAGTTACTCCCACAGGGAGGGGGACACCCAGTACTTC. Amino acids: CASSYSHREGDTQYF.

This clonotype was recorded a few times. The chain is built from TRBV29-1 and TRBJ2-7; 9 bases map to TRBD1. Germline V gene data show CDR1 as SQVTM and CDR2 as ANQGSEA. The V segment lost 5 bases and the J segment 7 bases; nucleotides outside the gene matches: 9. CDR3 length equals 13 residues. CDR3 sequence: CSVTGTGSREQYF. DNA for the CDR3: TGCAGCGTTACCGGGACAGGGTCGAGGGAGCAGTACTTC.

The chain recombines TRBV11-3 with TRBJ2-2; D is uncertain. The V gene's germline CDR1 is SGHNT and CDR2 YENEEA. V was cut by 8 bases and J by 0 bases, with 10 bases left in between. The CDR3 contains 14 residues. The CDR3 DNA reads TGTGCCAGCGCCCACAAGGCGAACACCGGGGAGCTGTTTTTT. It encodes CASAHKANTGELFF.

In its sample, this clonotype was seen many times. The CDR3 coding sequence is TGTGCCAGCAGTTTGCCGACCCCAGATACGCAGTATTTT. This codes for CASSLPTPDTQYF. The chain uses TRBV12-3 or TRBV12-4 and TRBJ2-3; D unclear. This CDR3 has 13 amino acids. The V end lost 3 bases, the J end lost 4 bases, and 8 bases lay between the germline ends.

This clonotype was counted ten times or more. The rearrangement joins TRBV28 to TRBJ2-3; 7 positions agree with TRBD1. The CDR3 contains 13 residues. V shed 6 bases, J shed 2 bases, and the junction held 2 bases outside the gene matches. Germline CDR1 MDHEN, CDR2 SYDVKM. CDR3 sequence (DNA): TGTGCCAGCAGCGGACAGGCCACAGATACGCAGTATTTT. This gives the protein CASSGQATDTQYF.

This chain links TRBV6-1 with TRBJ1-5; D remains ambiguous. CDR3 size: 14 residues. The germline V and J ends were trimmed by 2 bases and 4 bases, with 9 bases remaining between them. Germline CDR1 is MNHNS and CDR2 is SASEGT. The DNA of the CDR3 is TGTGCCAGCAGTGAATTCCACAAGAATCAGCCCCAGCATTTT. It is translated as CASSEFHKNQPQHF.

This sequence joins TRBV7-9 and TRBJ2-2; D remains unclear. The CDR3 length is 12 residues. The V gene lost 9 bases and the J gene lost 4 bases, with 9 bases spanning the gap. Germline assignment: CDR1 SEHNR and CDR2 FQNEAQ (reference sequence). CDR3 in DNA: TGTGCCAGGGGTCCGGGCACCGGGGAGCTGTTTTTT. It specifies CARGPGTGELFF.